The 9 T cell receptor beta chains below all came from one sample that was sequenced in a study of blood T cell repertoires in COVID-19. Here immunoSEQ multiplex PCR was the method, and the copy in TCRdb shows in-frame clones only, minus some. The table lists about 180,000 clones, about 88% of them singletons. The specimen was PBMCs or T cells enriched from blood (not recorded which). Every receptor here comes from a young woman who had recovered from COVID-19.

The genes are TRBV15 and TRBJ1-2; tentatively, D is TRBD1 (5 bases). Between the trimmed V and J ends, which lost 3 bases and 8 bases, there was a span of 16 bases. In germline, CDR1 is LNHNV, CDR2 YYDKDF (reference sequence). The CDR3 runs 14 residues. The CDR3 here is CATSRVQTAGGYTF. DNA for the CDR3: TGTGCCACCAGCAGGGTACAGACAGCGGGAGGCTACACCTTC.

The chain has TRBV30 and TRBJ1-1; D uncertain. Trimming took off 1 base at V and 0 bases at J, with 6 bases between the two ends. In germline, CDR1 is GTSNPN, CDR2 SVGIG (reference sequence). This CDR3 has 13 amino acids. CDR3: CAWSGHLNTEAFF. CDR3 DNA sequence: TGTGCCTGGAGTGGACATTTGAACACTGAAGCTTTCTTT.

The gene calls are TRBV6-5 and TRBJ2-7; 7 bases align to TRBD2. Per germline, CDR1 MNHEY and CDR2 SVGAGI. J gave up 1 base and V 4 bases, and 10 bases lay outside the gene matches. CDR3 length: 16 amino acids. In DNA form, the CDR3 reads TGTGCCAGCAGTTCCCCCCAGCGGGGAGCTTCCTACGAGCAGTACTTC. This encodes CASSSPQRGASYEQYF.

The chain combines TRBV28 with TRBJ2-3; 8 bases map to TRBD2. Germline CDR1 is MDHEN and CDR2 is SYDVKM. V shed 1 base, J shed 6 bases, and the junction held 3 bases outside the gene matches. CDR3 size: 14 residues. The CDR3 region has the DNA TGTGCCAGCAGTTTATTCACTAGCGGCGATACGCAGTATTTT. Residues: CASSLFTSGDTQYF.

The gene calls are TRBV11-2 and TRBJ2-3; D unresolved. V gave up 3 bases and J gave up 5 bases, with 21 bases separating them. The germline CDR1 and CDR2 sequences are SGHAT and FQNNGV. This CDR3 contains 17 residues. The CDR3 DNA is TGTGCCAGCAGCTTCCGACGGAAGACCTGGGCCGAAGATACGCAGTATTTT. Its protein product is CASSFRRKTWAEDTQYF.

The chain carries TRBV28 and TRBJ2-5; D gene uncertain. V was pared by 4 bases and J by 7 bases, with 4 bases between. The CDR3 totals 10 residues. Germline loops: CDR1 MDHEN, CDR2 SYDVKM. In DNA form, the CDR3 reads TGTGCCAGCAGTTCGAGGACCCAGTACTTC. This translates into CASSSRTQYF.

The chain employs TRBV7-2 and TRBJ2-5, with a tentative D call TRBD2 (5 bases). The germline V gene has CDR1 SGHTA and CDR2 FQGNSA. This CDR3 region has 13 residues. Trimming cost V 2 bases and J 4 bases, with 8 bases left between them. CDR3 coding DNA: TGTGCCAGCAGCTTAACCCGGGGAGAGACCCAGTACTTC. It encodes CASSLTRGETQYF.

The CDR3 here is CASSPTTGGFRVGEQYF. DNA for the CDR3: TGCGCCAGCAGCCCGACCACCGGGGGTTTCCGGGTTGGGGAGCAGTACTTC. The chain has TRBV4-1 and TRBJ2-7; the D gene is possibly TRBD2 (6 bases). Germline V CDR1 and CDR2: MGHRA, YSYEKL. CDR3 length equals 17 residues. Trimming stripped 4 bases from V and 7 bases from J, with 26 bases between.

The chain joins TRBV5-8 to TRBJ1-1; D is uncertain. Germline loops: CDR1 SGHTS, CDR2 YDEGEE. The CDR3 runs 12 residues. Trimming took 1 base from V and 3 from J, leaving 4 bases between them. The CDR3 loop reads CASSLHYTEAFF. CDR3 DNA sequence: TGTGCCAGCAGCTTGCATTACACTGAAGCTTTCTTT.